This passage covers 5 T cell receptor beta chains from one sample sequenced in a study of breast tumors, draining lymph nodes, adjacent tissues. Samples came from axillary lymph nodes draining the breast cancer. TCRdb ran MiXCR on the multiplex PCR reads and lists one entry per CDR3 protein. The sample holds about 120,000 distinct CDR3 sequences, just under 20% seen once. Sequenced material: axillary lymph node tissue. The receptor set was obtained from a female donor with breast cancer. Some clones in this sample may be carry-over from other donors' samples.

For this clonotype: Since a much larger clone is just one base distant, this may be a read error. The gene calls are TRBV5-1 and TRBJ1-4; D is unclear. This CDR3 contains 13 residues. Germline V CDR1 and CDR2: SGHRS, YFSETQ. CDR3 protein: CVSKTPTNEKLFF. The CDR3 bases are TGCGTCAGCAAGACCCCAACTAATGAAAAACTGTTTTTT.

This clonotype was seen at least ten times. The chain uses TRBV30 and TRBJ1-5, with no clear D. V was shortened by 0 bases and J by 0 bases, with 9 bases between the two germline ends. CDR1 is GTSNPN and CDR2 is SVGIG in the germline V gene (reference sequence). The CDR3 length is 15 residues. CDR3 amino acids: CAWSVLTDSNQPQHF. CDR3 sequence (DNA): TGTGCCTGGAGTGTACTGACGGATAGCAATCAGCCCCAGCATTTT.

In this sample, this clonotype turned up a few times. The chain links TRBV5-4 to TRBJ2-5; maybe TRBD1 (6 bases). CDR1 and CDR2 from the germline V gene are SGHNT and YYREEE (reference sequence). This CDR3 comprises 15 residues. Trimming removed 4 bases from V and 2 bases from J, with 15 bases in between. CDR3 sequence reads: CASSQTQGRQETQYF. The CDR3 coding sequence is TGTGCCAGCAGCCAGACGCAGGGGCGACAAGAGACCCAGTACTTC.

This clonotype was recorded at least ten times. The chain combines TRBV4-1 with TRBJ2-2; possibly TRBD1 for D (5 bases). The CDR3 has 14 amino acids. The germline gives CDR1 MGHRA, CDR2 YSYEKL. Between the trimmed V and J ends, which lost 1 base and 3 bases, there was a span of 6 bases. The CDR3 nucleotides are TGCGCCAGCAGCCAAGCAGGGTACACCGGGGAGCTGTTTTTT. Amino acid sequence: CASSQAGYTGELFF.

This clonotype was seen many times. The chain links TRBV5-1 to TRBJ2-1; maybe TRBD2 (6 bases). Trimming cost V 0 bases and J 9 bases, with 19 bases left between them. The CDR3 covers 16 residues. The germline CDR1 and CDR2 sequences are SGHRS and YFSETQ. CDR3 in DNA: TGCGCCAGCAGCTTGGTTTTGGCGGGGACCTCTGGTGAGCAGTTCTTC. The encoded protein is CASSLVLAGTSGEQFF.